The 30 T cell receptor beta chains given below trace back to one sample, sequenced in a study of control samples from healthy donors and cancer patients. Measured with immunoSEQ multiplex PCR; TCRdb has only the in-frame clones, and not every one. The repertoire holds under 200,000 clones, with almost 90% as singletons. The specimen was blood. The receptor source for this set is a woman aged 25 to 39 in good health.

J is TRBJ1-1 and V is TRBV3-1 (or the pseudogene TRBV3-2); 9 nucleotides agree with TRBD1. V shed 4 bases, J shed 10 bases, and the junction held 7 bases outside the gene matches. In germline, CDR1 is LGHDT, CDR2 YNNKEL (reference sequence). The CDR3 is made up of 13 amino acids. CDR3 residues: CASSPPNRGRAFF. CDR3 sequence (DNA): TGTGCCAGCAGCCCACCAAACAGGGGGCGAGCTTTCTTT.

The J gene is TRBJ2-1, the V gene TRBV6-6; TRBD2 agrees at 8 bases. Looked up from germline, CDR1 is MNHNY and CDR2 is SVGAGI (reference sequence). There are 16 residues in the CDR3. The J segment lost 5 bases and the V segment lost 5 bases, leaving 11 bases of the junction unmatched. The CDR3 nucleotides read TGTGCCAGCAGTCGACCCCGGGGGGGCGAACACAATGAGCAGTTCTTC. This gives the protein CASSRPRGGEHNEQFF.

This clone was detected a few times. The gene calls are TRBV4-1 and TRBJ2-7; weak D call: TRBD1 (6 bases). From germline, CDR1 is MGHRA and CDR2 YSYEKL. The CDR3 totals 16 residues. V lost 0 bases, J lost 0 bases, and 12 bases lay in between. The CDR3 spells CASSQEGTIYSYEQYF. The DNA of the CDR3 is TGCGCCAGCAGCCAAGAGGGGACAATTTACTCCTACGAGCAGTACTTC.

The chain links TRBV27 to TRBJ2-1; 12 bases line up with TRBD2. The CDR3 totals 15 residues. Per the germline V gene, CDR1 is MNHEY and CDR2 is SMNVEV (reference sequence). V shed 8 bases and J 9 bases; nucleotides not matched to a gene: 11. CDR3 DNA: TGTGCCAGCCGGGACCGACTAGCGGGAGCGGGTGAGCAGTTCTTC. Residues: CASRDRLAGAGEQFF.

CDR3 DNA sequence: TGTGCCATCAGTGATTCGGGGGAAAGAGAAAAACTGTTTTTT. Translating gives CAISDSGEREKLFF. This chain connects TRBV10-3 to TRBJ1-4; weak D call: TRBD1 (5 bases). V lost 3 bases, J lost 8 bases, and 13 bases lay in between. CDR1 is ENHRY and CDR2 is SYGVKD in the germline V gene. This CDR3 is 14 amino acids long.

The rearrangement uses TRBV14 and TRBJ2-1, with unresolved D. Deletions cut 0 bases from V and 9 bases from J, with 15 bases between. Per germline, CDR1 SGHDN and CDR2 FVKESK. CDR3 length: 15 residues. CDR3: CASSQDRLYGSEQFF. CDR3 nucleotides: TGTGCCAGCAGCCAAGACCGCCTGTACGGAAGTGAGCAGTTCTTC.

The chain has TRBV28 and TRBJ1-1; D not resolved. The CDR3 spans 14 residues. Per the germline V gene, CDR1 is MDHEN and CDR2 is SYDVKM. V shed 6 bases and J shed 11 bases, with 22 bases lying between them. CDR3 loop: CASSRQGLSGKAFF. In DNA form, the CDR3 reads TGTGCCAGCAGCCGCCAAGGCCTTTCGGGTAAGGCTTTCTTT.

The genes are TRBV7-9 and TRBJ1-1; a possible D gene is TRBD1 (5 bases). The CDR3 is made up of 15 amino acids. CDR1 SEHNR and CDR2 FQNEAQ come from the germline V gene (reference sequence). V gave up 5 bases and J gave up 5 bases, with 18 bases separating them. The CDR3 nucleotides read TGTGCCAGCAGCCCCGGGGCAGGGAGGTTGACTGAAGCTTTCTTT. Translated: CASSPGAGRLTEAFF. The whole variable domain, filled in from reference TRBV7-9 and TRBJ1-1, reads DTGVSQNPRHKITKRGQNVTFRCDPISEHNRLYWYRQTLGQGPEFLTYFQNEAQLEKSRLLSDRFSAERPKGSFSTLEIQRTEQGDSAMYLCASSPGAGRLTEAFFGQGTRLTVV.

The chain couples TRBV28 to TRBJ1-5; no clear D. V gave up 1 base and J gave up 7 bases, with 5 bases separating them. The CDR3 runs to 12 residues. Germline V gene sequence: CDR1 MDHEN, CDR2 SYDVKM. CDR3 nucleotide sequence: TGTGCCAGCAGTTTATTACGCCAGCCCCAGCATTTT. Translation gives CASSLLRQPQHF.

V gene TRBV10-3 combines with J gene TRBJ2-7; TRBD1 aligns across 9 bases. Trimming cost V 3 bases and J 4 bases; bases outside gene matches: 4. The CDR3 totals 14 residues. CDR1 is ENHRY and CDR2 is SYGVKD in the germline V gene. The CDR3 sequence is CAISETGGWYEQYV. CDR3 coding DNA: TGTGCCATCAGTGAAACAGGGGGCTGGTACGAGCAGTACGTC.

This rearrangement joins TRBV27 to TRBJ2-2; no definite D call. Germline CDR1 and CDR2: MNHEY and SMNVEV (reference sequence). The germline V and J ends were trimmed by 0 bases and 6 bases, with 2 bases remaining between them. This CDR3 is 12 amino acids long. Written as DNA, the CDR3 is TGTGCCAGCAGTTTATCTTCCGGGGAGCTGTTTTTT. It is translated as CASSLSSGELFF.

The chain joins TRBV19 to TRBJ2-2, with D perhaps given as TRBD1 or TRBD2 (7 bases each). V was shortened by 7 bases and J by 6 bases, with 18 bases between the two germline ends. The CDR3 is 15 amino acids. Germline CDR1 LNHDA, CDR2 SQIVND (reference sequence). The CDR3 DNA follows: TGTGCCAGTACCAAACAGGGGAGGGGGGCCGGGGAGCTGTTTTTT. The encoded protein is CASTKQGRGAGELFF.

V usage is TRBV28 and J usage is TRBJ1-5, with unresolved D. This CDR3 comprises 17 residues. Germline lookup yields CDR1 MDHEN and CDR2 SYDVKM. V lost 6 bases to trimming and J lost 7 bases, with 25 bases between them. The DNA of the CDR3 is TGTGCCAGCAGCCGACCCCGCGGTTCGGGGTTAGGACAGCCCCAGCATTTT. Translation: CASSRPRGSGLGQPQHF.

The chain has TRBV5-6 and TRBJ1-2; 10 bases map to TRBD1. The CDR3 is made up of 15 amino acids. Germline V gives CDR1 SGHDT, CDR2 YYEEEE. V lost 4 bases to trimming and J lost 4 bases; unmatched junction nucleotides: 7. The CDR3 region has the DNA TGTGCCAGCAGCCTAGACAGGGGGCTTGGCTATGGCTACACCTTC. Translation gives CASSLDRGLGYGYTF.

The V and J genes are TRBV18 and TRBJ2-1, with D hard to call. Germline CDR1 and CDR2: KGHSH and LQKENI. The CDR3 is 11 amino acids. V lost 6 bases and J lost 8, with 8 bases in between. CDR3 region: CASSPEHEQFF. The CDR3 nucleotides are TGTGCCAGCTCCCCGGAGCATGAGCAGTTCTTC.

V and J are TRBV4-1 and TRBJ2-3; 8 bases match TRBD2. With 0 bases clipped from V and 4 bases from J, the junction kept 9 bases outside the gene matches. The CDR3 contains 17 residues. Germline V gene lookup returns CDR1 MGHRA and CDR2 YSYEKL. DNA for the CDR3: TGCGCCAGCAGCCAAGATGGCAGGGGCGGGGGGCCAGATACGCAGTATTTT. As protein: CASSQDGRGGGPDTQYF.

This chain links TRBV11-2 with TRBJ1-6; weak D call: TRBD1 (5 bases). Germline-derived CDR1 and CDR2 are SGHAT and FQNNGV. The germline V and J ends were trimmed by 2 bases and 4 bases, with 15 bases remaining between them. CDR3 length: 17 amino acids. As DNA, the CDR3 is TGTGCCAGCAGCTTACCATTGACAGATATATATAATTCACCCCTCCACTTT. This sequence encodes CASSLPLTDIYNSPLHF.

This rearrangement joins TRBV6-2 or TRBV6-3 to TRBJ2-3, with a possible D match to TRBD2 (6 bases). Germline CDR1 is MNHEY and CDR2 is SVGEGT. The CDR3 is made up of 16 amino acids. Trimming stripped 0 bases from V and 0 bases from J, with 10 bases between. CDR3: CASSYSGLTSTDTQYF. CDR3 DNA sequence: TGTGCCAGCAGTTACTCGGGACTGACTAGCACAGATACGCAGTATTTT.

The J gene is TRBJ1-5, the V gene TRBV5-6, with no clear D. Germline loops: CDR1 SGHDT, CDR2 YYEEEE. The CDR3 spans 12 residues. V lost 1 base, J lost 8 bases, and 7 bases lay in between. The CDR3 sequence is CASSLYGKPQHF. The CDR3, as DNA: TGTGCCAGCAGCTTGTATGGGAAGCCCCAGCATTTT.

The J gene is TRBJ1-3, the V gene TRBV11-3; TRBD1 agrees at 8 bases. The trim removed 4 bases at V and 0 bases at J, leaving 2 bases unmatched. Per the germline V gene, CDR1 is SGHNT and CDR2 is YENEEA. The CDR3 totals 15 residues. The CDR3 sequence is CASSWGQDSGNTIYF. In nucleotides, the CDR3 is TGTGCCAGCAGCTGGGGACAGGACTCTGGAAACACCATATATTTT.

CDR3 sequence reads: CASSSTGIDSPLHF. CDR3 DNA: TGTGCCAGCAGTTCAACAGGGATCGACTCACCCCTCCACTTT. The J gene is TRBJ1-6, the V gene TRBV27; a possible D gene is TRBD1 (6 bases). Trimming took off 4 bases at V and 10 bases at J, with 14 bases between the two ends. This CDR3 comprises 14 residues. The germline CDR1 and CDR2 sequences are MNHEY and SMNVEV (reference sequence).

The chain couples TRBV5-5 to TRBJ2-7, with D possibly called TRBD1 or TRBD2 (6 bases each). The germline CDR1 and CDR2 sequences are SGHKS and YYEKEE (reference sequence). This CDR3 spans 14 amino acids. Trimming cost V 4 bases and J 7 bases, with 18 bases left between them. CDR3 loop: CASSPAPGAVEQYV. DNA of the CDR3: TGTGCCAGCAGCCCGGCCCCGGGGGCGGTGGAGCAGTACGTC.

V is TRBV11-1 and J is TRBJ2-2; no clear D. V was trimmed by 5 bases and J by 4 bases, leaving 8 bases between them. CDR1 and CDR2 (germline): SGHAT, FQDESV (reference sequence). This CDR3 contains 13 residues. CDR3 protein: CASSPRATGELFF. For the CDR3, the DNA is TGTGCCAGCAGCCCACGTGCCACCGGGGAGCTGTTTTTT.

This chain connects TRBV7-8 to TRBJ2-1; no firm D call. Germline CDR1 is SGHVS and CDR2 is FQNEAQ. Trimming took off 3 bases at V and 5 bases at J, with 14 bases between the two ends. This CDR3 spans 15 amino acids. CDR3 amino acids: CASSFTMSADNEQFF. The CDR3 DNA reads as TGTGCCAGCAGCTTCACTATGTCCGCGGACAATGAGCAGTTCTTC.

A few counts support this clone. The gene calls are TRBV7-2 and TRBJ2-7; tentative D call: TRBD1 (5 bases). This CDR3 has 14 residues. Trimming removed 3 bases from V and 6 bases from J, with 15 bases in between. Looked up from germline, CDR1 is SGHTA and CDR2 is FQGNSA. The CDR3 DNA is TGTGCCAGCAGCTTTAAGGGGTTCGGCGTCGAGCAGTACTTC. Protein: CASSFKGFGVEQYF.

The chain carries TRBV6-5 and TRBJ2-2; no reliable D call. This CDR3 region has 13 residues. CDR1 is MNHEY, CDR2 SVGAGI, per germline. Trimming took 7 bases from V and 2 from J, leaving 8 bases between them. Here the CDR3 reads CASNRVNTGELFF. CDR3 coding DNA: TGTGCCAGCAACCGGGTTAACACCGGGGAGCTGTTTTTT.

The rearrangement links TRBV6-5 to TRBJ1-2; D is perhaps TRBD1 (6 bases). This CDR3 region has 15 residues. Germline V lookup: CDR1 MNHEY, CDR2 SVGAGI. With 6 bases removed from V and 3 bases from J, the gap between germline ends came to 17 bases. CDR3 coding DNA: TGTGCCAGCAGCGGGGAATCTAGGGGGTACTATGGCTACACCTTC. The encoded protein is CASSGESRGYYGYTF.

The CDR3 reads CASSSTGARATEAFF. Written as DNA, the CDR3 is TGCGCCAGCAGCTCGACAGGGGCGCGGGCCACTGAAGCTTTCTTT. The chain is built from TRBV5-1 and TRBJ1-1, with 8 bases fitting TRBD1. CDR3 length equals 15 residues. CDR1 is SGHRS, CDR2 YFSETQ, per germline. The V and J ends lost 3 bases and 4 bases, in that order; junction bases with no gene match: 8.

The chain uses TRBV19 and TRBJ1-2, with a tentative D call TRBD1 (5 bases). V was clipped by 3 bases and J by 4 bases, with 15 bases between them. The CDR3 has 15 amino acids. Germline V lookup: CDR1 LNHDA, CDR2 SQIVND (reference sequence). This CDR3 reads CASSIGAGPSYGYTF. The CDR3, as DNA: TGTGCCAGTAGTATCGGGGCAGGACCTTCCTATGGCTACACCTTC.

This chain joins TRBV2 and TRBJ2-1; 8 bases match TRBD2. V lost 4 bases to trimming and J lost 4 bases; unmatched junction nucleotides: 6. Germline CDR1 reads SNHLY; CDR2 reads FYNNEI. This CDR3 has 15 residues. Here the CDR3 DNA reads TGTGCCAGCAGTGGAATAGCGGGATGGTACAATGAGCAGTTCTTC. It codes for CASSGIAGWYNEQFF.